A selection of T cell receptor beta chains follows, all from one sample in a study of blood T cell repertoires in COVID-19. TCRdb's table, derived via immunoSEQ multiplex PCR, lists solely in-frame clones and lacks some. This sample has over 110,000 clones, with around 86% found just once. The sample comprised peripheral blood. These receptors all stem from a human donor in a cohort sampled during active COVID-19. CDR3s include the opening cysteine and the closing phenylalanine or tryptophan. The order of the fields is V gene, J gene, CDR3 protein.

TRBV5-1	TRBJ2-7	CASSPTLGLASYEQYF
TRBV15	TRBJ2-7	CATSRDPRESSNEQYF
TRBV7-8	TRBJ2-7	CASSLGITGPSFYEQYF
TRBV4-2	TRBJ1-2	CASSQAGAYGYTF
TRBV6-5	TRBJ2-7	CASSYETPHGYEQYF
TRBV6-4	TRBJ2-1	CASSDSRLAGGNEQFF
TRBV20-1	TRBJ1-1	CSASVLSGTEAFF
TRBV5-1	TRBJ2-3	CASSFSGSTDTQYF
TRBV11-2	TRBJ2-1	CASSGWTGPEQFF
TRBV4-2	TRBJ2-7	CASSQDRGGGYLAGDGYEQYF
TRBV5-4	TRBJ2-2	CASSPLDRHNTGELFF
TRBV4-3	TRBJ2-7	CASSQERVRYEQYF
TRBV11-3	TRBJ2-1	CASSGAGGADEQFF
TRBV9	TRBJ1-2	CASSVGQGASSYGYTF
TRBV7-2	TRBJ1-2	CASSSYTNYGYTF
TRBV5-1	TRBJ2-3	CASSTLTSTDTQYF
TRBV18	TRBJ2-1	CASSPLDRGRYNEQFF
TRBV5-5	TRBJ2-3	CASSPGLAGSTDTQYF
TRBV4-2	TRBJ2-1	CASSQGAASYNEQFF
TRBV7-9	TRBJ2-3	CASSSPVSGRGPDTQYF
TRBV4-2	TRBJ2-1	CASSHARAGREKVEQFF
TRBV9	TRBJ2-6	CASGTPLGANVLTF
TRBV19	TRBJ2-7	CASSPGGLSSYEQYF
TRBV28	TRBJ1-3	CASSSQGARLGNTIYF
TRBV28	TRBJ2-7	CASNSRTSGRVYEQYF
TRBV19	TRBJ1-1	CASSAPQEVTEAFF
TRBV5-6	TRBJ2-1	CASSSTTSSFLYNEQFF
TRBV25-1	TRBJ2-5	CASSDAGQGQETQYF
TRBV28	TRBJ1-1	CASSSTPGQQNTEAFF
TRBV6-6	TRBJ2-7	CASRGAGGPNEQYF
TRBV5-1	TRBJ2-3	CASSLEPTRGTDTQYF
TRBV24-1	TRBJ2-1	CATSDQTSGAYNEQFF
TRBV21-1	TRBJ2-7	CASNLRDKKGEQYF
TRBV28	TRBJ1-4	CASSEAEKLFF
TRBV6-7	TRBJ2-7	CASSFLPSGQYF
TRBV28	TRBJ2-7	CASSTWTGIYEQYF
TRBV4-1	TRBJ2-5	CASSQAPGQQQETQYF
TRBV29-1	TRBJ2-7	CSVDETGGPPYEQYF
TRBV5-1	TRBJ2-7	CASSRGSGTVLVEQYF
TRBV29-1	TRBJ2-7	CSVEDRSGTYEQYF
TRBV6-2/TRBV6-3	TRBJ2-2	CASSVDRGLAGELFF
TRBV28	TRBJ2-7	CASNSPVRGSEQYF
TRBV10-3	TRBJ2-5	CAISQPGQAYGETQYF
TRBV5-1	TRBJ1-5	CASSSTGSQPQHF
TRBV19	TRBJ2-7	CASSGTSGSYEQYF
TRBV19	TRBJ2-2	CASSPNEGLSGELFF
TRBV24-1	TRBJ2-7	CATSDPHGRSYEQYF